The rows below give T cell receptor beta chains drawn from one sample of a study of beta chain features in type 1 diabetes. The protocol was immunoSEQ multiplex PCR, while the TCRdb copy is restricted to in-frame clones and leaves out a portion. The table has hundreds of thousands of clones, roughly 13% seen once. Specimen: naive CD4+ T cells from blood. These receptor sequences come from a man aged 18 to 29 with type 1 diabetes. Each CDR3 is given with its conserved first and last residue. D genes are given only for firm matches. Rows may omit the clone size; those that give it use once, few, many or a size class.

clone size | D gene | J gene | V gene | CDR3 protein | CDR3 DNA
few | TRBD2 | TRBJ2-2 | TRBV2 | CASSELAGVNTGELFF | TGTGCCAGCAGTGAACTAGCGGGGGTCAACACCGGGGAGCTGTTTTTT
few | . | TRBJ2-3 | TRBV20-1 | CSAYMESQYF | TGCAGTGCTTACATGGAATCGCAGTATTTT
few | TRBD2 | TRBJ2-5 | TRBV10-3 | CAIGSGGAQETQYF | TGTGCCATAGGAAGCGGGGGAGCTCAAGAGACCCAGTACTTC
. | . | TRBJ1-5 | TRBV30 | CAWSRVGRPQHF | TGTGCCTGGAGTCGAGTGGGTCGGCCCCAGCATTTT
. | . | TRBJ1-5 | TRBV30 | CAWSVAAYVNSNQPQHF | TGTGCCTGGAGTGTGGCCGCATACGTGAATAGCAATCAGCCCCAGCATTTT
. | . | TRBJ2-5 | TRBV2 | CASSEAFGTRRETQYF | TGTGCCAGCAGTGAAGCCTTCGGGACAAGGCGAGAGACCCAGTACTTC
. | . | TRBJ2-1 | TRBV7-9 | CASSFAGNNEQFF | TGTGCCAGCAGCTTCGCCGGAAACAATGAGCAGTTCTTC
few | . | TRBJ2-5 | TRBV28 | CASSPWTGVAETQYF | TGTGCCAGCAGTCCATGGACCGGGGTGGCGGAGACCCAGTACTTC
few | . | TRBJ1-4 | TRBV28 | CASSSGGPNEKLFF | TGTGCCAGCAGTTCCGGCGGACCAAATGAAAAACTGTTTTTT
few | . | TRBJ2-7 | TRBV29-1 | CSVDTGPSYEQYF | TGCAGCGTGGACACTGGGCCGTCATACGAGCAGTACTTC
. | TRBD1 | TRBJ1-5 | TRBV30 | CAWNHGIGGSNQPQHF | TGTGCCTGGAACCACGGGATAGGGGGCTCCAATCAGCCCCAGCATTTT
. | . | TRBJ2-2 | TRBV6-4 | CASSLTGELFF | TGTGCCAGCAGCCTCACCGGGGAGCTGTTTTTT
few | . | TRBJ2-1 | TRBV11-1 | CASTTLGNEQFF | TGTGCCAGCACCACCTTAGGGAATGAGCAGTTCTTC
. | . | TRBJ2-7 | TRBV11-2 | CASSFGWASYEQYF | TGTGCCAGCAGCTTCGGGTGGGCCTCCTACGAGCAGTACTTC
. | . | TRBJ1-1 | TRBV4-1 | CASSQGRVDEAFF | TGCGCCAGCAGCCAAGGAAGAGTAGATGAAGCTTTCTTT
. | . | TRBJ1-2 | TRBV6-1 | CASSEVYTAQGYGYTF | TGTGCCAGCAGTGAAGTGTACACAGCTCAGGGGTATGGCTACACCTTC
. | TRBD2 | TRBJ2-3 | TRBV4-2 | CASTSGGTLRTDTQYF | TGTGCCAGCACCAGCGGGGGGACCCTTCGGACAGATACGCAGTATTTT
. | TRBD1 | TRBJ2-3 | TRBV6-4 | CASSSTGADTQYF | TGTGCCAGCAGTTCGACAGGGGCCGATACGCAGTATTTT
few | TRBD1 | TRBJ1-2 | TRBV19 | CASSTLDRDYGYTF | TGTGCCAGTAGTACCCTCGACAGGGACTATGGCTACACCTTC
few | . | TRBJ2-6 | TRBV7-3 | CASSSGSEGANVLTF | TGTGCCAGCAGCTCAGGTTCAGAGGGGGCCAACGTCCTGACTTTC
. | . | TRBJ2-6 | TRBV23-1 | CASRRRPRGLGANVLTF | TGCGCCAGCAGGCGGAGACCCCGGGGATTGGGGGCCAACGTCCTGACTTTC
. | . | TRBJ1-1 | TRBV11-2 | CASKHGTVNTEAFF | TGTGCCAGCAAGCACGGGACCGTGAACACTGAAGCTTTCTTT
. | TRBD1 | TRBJ1-2 | TRBV29-1 | CSVEEEAGGGYGYTF | TGCAGCGTTGAAGAGGAGGCAGGGGGCGGATATGGCTACACCTTC
. | . | TRBJ1-2 | TRBV10-3 | CAISEITANYGYTF | TGTGCCATCAGTGAAATTACAGCGAACTATGGCTACACCTTC